The clone carrying this TCR beta chain was counted ten times or more. No antigen is known for it. Semi-nested PCR with Nested Universal Primer A followed constant-region reverse priming of full-length variable regions. Each CDR3 protein is one row after TCRdb ran MiXCR on the 5' RACE reads. The profile shows 25,000 to 40,000 distinct CDR3 sequences, approximately 25% of them singletons. CD4+CD45RO+CD25- cells were isolated as memory CD4+ T cells. The germline V gene encodes CDR1 MGHRA and CDR2 YSYEKL. Trimming pared 5 bases from V and 5 bases from J, leaving 14 bases between. The CDR3 contains 14 residues. Findings and limits, study-wide: The TCR gene usage of tumor memory CD4+ T cells clustered together with blood and lymph node memory CD4+ cells and with lymph node naive CD4+ cells. Tumor-infiltrating Treg TCR alpha and beta sequences overlapped most with tumor naive CD4+ T cells, then blood naive.

This receptor was identified in a female donor with breast cancer. The sequencing input was memory CD4+ T cells sorted from blood. The subset: memory CD4+ T cells, CD4+CD45RO+CD25-. The chain recombines TRBV4-1 with TRBJ2-3, with a weak D call TRBD1 (5 bases). CDR3 DNA sequence: TGCGCCAGCAGCGACGACAGCGTGCAAGATACGCAGTATTTT. It encodes CASSDDSVQDTQYF.